This T cell receptor (beta chain) was retrieved from a study of T cell repertoires in cytomegalovirus infection. Study-wide findings and caveats: Ex vivo, HLA-C-restricted CMV-specific TCR beta clonotypes prevailed over the rest of the response.

TCRdb independently ran MiXCR on the reads; one entry per CDR3 protein. The sample shows approximately 750,000 distinct CDR3 sequences, approximately 34% of them seen only once. This clonotype was seen a handful of times. Its antigen is still unknown. The CDR3 consists of 14 residues. V lost 4 bases and J lost 9; bases outside the gene matches: 7. The sequence came from a human donor in good health (CMV status not recorded). Some clones in this sample may be carry-over from other donors' samples. The J gene is TRBJ2-1, the V gene TRBV12-3 or TRBV12-4, with 9 nucleotides matching TRBD2. Sequencing used PBMCs. The CDR3 nucleotides read TGTGCCAGCAGTTGGGCGGGAGGGGTGACTGAGCAGTTCTTC. Its protein product is CASSWAGGVTEQFF.